Sequencing of this TCR beta chain was carried out in a study of blood T cell repertoires in COVID-19. The data were produced by immunoSEQ multiplex PCR, yet TCRdb's version contains in-frame clones alone and is incomplete. The table has approximately 150,000 clones, 76% seen once. The CDR3 loop spans 16 amino acids. Trimming at V came to 4 bases and at J to 4 bases, leaving 2 bases not matched to a gene. In germline, CDR1 is SGHNT, CDR2 YENEEA. The source of this sequence is a man in his fifties or sixties with acute or convalescent COVID-19. Sequenced input: peripheral blood. The chain couples TRBV11-3 to TRBJ2-1, with TRBD2 matching over 15 bases. The CDR3 DNA reads as TGTGCCAGCAGCTCGGGACTAGCGGGAGGATACAATGAGCAGTTCTTC. Its protein product is CASSSGLAGGYNEQFF.